The present TCR beta chain was sequenced within a study of blood T cell repertoires in COVID-19 (TCRdb year 2020). Study-level background: Samples covering the acute and convalescent phases of COVID-19 were provided by collaborators in the United States, Italy and Spain. The samples were drawn from two sources: the first 160 participants of the ongoing ImmuneRACE study, and about 1,300 subjects contributed by 6 global collaborators. Subjects who had been exposed to COVID-19, were actively infected with it, or had recovered from it provided the deeply sampled blood TCRbeta repertoires that made up the dataset. The sample metadata nearly always contained a de-identified subject ID, COVID-19 status, age in years and sex. Where HLA class I and class II types were available, the types were taken from metadata supplied by the sample provider, not from assay-based typing. The material from the prospective study consisted of cDNA or gDNA derived from T cells, B-cell-depleted T cells, or PBMCs. A freely available public database, intended as a resource for researchers studying the immune response to SARS-CoV-2, is where the repertoires were released.

The CDR3 spans 16 residues, from the cysteine through the phenylalanine. Only CDR3 DNA remains: 48 bases, in frame from the first base. CDR1 MDHEN and CDR2 SYDVKM were looked up in the germline V gene. The V and J ends are trimmed by 7 bases and 2 bases, leaving 20 bases between them. Broader findings and caveats from the paper: How much clinical and demographic metadata was included differed by source and by participant, and the metadata was provided uncurated.

Each collaborating institution followed its own protocols to collect whole blood in K2EDTA tubes. For TCRbeta analysis, collaborator samples were shipped as frozen whole blood, as isolated PBMCs, or as DNA extracted from either sample type. TCRbeta CDR3 regions were amplified from genomic DNA using the immunoSEQ Assay, a bias-controlled multiplex PCR. The study's processing was this. The number of nucleated cells in each sample was estimated by amplification of reference gene primers within the assay. To quantify the absolute abundance of each unique TCRbeta CDR3 rearrangement, sequence reads were collapsed and filtered. For each sample, productive Simpson clonality was calculated as the square root of Simpson's diversity index across productive rearrangements. TCRdb re-hosts the immuneACCESS table, in-frame sequences only. Its copies lack some clones; in the studies checked, an unresolved V gene accounts for under half of them, and the cause for the rest is not known. Clone size and the V and J calls come from that table; the DNA yielded D and trimming. This sample comprises 100,000 to 150,000 clones, about 80% of them detected only once. Jointly, the top ten make up around 11% of the sample.

A remark on this clone: Its antigen is unknown. Nothing much larger sits one base from this clone, and base qualities are not available.

In this chain, TRBV28 is recombined with TRBJ1-2, and perhaps TRBD1 as D gene, on 6 matching bases. Sequencing was done on a sample of peripheral blood. This TCR was sampled from a man between 60 and 70 years old with acute or convalescent COVID-19. In nucleotide form, the sequence is TGTGCCAGCACCGTAAGAGGGACACCGTCGAACTATGGCTACACCTTC. Its translation reads: CASTVRGTPSNYGYTF.